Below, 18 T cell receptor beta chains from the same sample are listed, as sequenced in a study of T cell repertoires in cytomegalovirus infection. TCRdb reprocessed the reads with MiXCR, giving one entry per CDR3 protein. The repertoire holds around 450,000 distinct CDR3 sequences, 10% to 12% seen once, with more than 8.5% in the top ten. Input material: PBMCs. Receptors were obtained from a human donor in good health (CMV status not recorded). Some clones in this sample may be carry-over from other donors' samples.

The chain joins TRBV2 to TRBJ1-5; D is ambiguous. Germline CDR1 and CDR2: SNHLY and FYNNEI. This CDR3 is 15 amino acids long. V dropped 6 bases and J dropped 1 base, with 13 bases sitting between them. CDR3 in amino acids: CASRWAAGSNQPQHF. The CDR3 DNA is TGTGCCAGCAGGTGGGCGGCGGGAAGCAATCAGCCCCAGCATTTT.

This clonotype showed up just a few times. The chain's CDR3 is CASSGLAGLYNEQFF. CDR3 nucleotide sequence: TGTGCCAGCAGTGGACTAGCGGGCTTATACAATGAGCAGTTCTTC. The chain carries TRBV2 and TRBJ2-1; 10 nucleotides line up with TRBD2. CDR1 is SNHLY and CDR2 is FYNNEI in the germline V gene. This CDR3 comprises 15 residues. V shed 4 bases and J 4 bases; nucleotides not matched to a gene: 4.

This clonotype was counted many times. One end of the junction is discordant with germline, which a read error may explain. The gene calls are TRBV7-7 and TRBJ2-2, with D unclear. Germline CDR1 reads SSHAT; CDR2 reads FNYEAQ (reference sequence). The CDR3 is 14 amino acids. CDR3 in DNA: TGTGCTAGCAGCTTAGAAGGTAGCACCGGGGAGCTGTTTTTT. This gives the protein CASSLEGSTGELFF. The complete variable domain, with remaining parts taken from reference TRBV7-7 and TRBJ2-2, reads GAGVSQSPRYKVTKRGQDVTLRCDPISSHATLYWYQQALGQGPEFLTYFNYEAQPDKSGLPSDRFSAERPEGSISTLTIQRTEQRDSAMYRCASSLEGSTGELFFGEGSRLTVL.

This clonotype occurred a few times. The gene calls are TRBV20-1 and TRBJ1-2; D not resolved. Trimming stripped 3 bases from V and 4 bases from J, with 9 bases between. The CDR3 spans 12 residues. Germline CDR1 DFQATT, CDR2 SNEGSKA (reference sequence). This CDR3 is CSASITSYGYTF. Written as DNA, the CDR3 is TGCAGTGCTAGTATAACCTCCTATGGCTACACCTTC.

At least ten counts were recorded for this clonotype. The DNA of the CDR3 is TGTGCCAGCAGCCCACCAGGACTAGCGGGGGGGCTGGAGACCCAGTACTTC. As protein: CASSPPGLAGGLETQYF. The chain has TRBV7-2 and TRBJ2-5, with 15 bases aligning to TRBD2. Germline CDR1 SGHTA, CDR2 FQGNSA. The CDR3 spans 17 residues. The V and J ends lost 5 bases and 5 bases, in that order; junction bases with no gene match: 9.

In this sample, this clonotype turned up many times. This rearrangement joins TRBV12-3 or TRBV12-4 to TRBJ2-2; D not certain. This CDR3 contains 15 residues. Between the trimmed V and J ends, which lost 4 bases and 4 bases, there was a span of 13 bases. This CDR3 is CASSWGTQRTGELFF. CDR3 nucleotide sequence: TGTGCCAGCAGTTGGGGAACCCAACGCACCGGGGAGCTGTTTTTT.

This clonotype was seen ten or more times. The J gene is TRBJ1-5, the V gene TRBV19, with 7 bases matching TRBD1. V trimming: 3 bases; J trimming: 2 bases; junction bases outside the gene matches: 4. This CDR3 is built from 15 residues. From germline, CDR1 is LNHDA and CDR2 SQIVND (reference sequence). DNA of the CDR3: TGTGCCAGTAGTATTAAAGGGGGCGGCAATCAGCCCCAGCATTTT. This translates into CASSIKGGGNQPQHF.

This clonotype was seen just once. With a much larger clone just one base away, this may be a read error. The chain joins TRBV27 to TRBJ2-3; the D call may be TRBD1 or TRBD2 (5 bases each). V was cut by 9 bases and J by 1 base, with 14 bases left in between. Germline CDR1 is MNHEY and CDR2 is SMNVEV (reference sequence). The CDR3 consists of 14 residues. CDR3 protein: CARNLLGGTDTQYF. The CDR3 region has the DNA TGTGCCAGAAACCTACTAGGGGGCACAGATACGCAGTATTTT.

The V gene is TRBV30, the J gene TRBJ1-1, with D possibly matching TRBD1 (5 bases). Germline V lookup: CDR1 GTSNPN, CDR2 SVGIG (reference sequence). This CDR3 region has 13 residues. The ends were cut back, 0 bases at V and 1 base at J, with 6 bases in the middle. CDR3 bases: TGTGCCTGGAGTGTAGGGGAGAACACTGAAGCTTTCTTT. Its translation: CAWSVGENTEAFF.

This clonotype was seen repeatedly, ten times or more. CDR3 residues: CASSLALRRGAGGPWETQYF. For the CDR3, the DNA is TGTGCCAGCAGCTTAGCCCTTCGACGAGGGGCGGGAGGACCTTGGGAGACCCAGTACTTC. The genes are TRBV7-2 and TRBJ2-5; 8 positions agree with TRBD2. Per the germline V gene, CDR1 is SGHTA and CDR2 is FQGNSA. This CDR3 contains 20 residues. Germline trimming cut 0 bases from V and 5 bases from J; bases unmatched to any gene: 20.

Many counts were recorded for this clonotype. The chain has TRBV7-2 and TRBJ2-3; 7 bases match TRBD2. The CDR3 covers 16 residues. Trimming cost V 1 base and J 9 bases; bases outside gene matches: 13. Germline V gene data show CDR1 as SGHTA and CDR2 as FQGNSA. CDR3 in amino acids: CASSLESSRGKGTQYF. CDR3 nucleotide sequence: TGTGCCAGCAGCTTAGAGTCCTCGCGGGGGAAGGGGACGCAGTATTTT.

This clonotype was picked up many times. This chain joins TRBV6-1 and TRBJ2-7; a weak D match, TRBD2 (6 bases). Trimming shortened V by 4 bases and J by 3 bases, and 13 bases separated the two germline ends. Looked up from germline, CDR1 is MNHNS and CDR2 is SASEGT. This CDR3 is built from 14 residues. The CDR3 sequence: CASSGGPGGYEQYF. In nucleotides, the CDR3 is TGTGCCAGCAGTGGGGGTCCCGGGGGCTACGAGCAGTACTTC.

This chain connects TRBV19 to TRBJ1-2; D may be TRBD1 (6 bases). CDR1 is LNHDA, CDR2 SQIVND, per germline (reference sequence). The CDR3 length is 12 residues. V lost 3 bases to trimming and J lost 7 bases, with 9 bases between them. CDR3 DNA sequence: TGTGCCAGTAGTATCGGGGGGCTTGGCTACACCTTC. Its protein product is CASSIGGLGYTF.

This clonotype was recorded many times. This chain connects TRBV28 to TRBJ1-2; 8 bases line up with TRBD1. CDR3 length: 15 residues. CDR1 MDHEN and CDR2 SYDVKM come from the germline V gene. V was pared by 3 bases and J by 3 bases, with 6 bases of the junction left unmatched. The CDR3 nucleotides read TGTGCCAGCAGTTTCCATTCAGGGGGCGACTATGGCTACACCTTC. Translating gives CASSFHSGGDYGYTF.

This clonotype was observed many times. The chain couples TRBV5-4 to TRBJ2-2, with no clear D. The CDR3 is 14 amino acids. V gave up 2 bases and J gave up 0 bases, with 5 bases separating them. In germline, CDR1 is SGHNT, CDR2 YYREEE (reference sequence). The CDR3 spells CASSFRPNTGELFF. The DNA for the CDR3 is TGTGCCAGCAGCTTCCGACCGAACACCGGGGAGCTGTTTTTT.

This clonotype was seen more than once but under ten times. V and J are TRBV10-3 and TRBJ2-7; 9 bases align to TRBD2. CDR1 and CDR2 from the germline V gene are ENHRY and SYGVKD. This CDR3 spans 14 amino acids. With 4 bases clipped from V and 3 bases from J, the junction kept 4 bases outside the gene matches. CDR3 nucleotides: TGTGCCATCAGTGCCCTAGCGGGAAACTACGAGCAGTACTTC. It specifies CAISALAGNYEQYF.

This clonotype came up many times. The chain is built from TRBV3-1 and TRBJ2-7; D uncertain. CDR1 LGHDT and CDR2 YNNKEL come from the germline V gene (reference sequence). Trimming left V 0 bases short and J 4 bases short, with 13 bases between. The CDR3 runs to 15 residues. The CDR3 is CASSQELAGGYEQYF. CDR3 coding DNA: TGTGCCAGCAGCCAAGAGTTGGCAGGTGGTTACGAGCAGTACTTC.

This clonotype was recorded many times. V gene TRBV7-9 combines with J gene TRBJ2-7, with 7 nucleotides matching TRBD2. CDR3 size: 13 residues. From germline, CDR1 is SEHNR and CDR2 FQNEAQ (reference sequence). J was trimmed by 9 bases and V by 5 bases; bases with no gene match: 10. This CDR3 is CASSDGTINGQYF. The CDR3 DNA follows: TGTGCCAGCAGCGACGGGACTATAAACGGGCAGTACTTC.